This TCR beta chain was sequenced in a study of T-cell reconstitution after alpha-beta-depleted transplantation in children. Study-wide findings and caveats: One year after transplant, T-cell counts and diversity came mostly from newly produced T cells. Surviving recipient cells, namely T cells and thymic progenitors, were the source of high day-60 TCRbeta diversity in some patients.

TCRbeta library construction was performed incorporating unique molecular identifiers. One entry per CDR3 protein results from TCRdb running MiXCR on the PCR reads. The data contain around 800,000 distinct CDR3 sequences, 16% of them singletons. Comment on this clonotype: Its antigen is not known.

The sequences come from PBMCs, mostly from graft donor cells, collected 360 days after TCRalphabeta/CD19-depleted stem cell transplant. The clonotype originates from a male patient younger than 18 who had a stem cell transplant for acute lymphoblastic leukemia, so the T cells may come from the graft donor.

The CDR3 protein is CASSFPTSGSYEQYF. The CDR3 DNA is TGTGCCAGCAGTTTCCCGACTAGCGGGAGTTACGAGCAGTACTTC. The chain links TRBV7-9 to TRBJ2-7; TRBD2 matches at 12 bases. Losses at the gene ends were 6 bases for V and 4 bases for J; bases not matched to a gene: 7. The CDR3 consists of 15 residues. Germline loops: CDR1 SEHNR, CDR2 FQNEAQ (reference sequence).